Below, 24 T cell receptor beta chains from the same sample are listed, as sequenced in a study of blood T cell repertoires in COVID-19. Data came from immunoSEQ multiplex PCR; TCRdb stores just in-frame clones and leaves some out. This sample has approximately 210,000 clones, with approximately 86% found just once. Specimen: peripheral blood. The origin of the receptors is a man between 35 and 55 years old with acute or convalescent COVID-19.

V gene TRBV28 combines with J gene TRBJ1-5; 9 positions match TRBD1. With 10 bases clipped from V and 0 bases from J, the junction kept 7 bases outside the gene matches. Germline V gene sequence: CDR1 MDHEN, CDR2 SYDVKM. The CDR3 covers 15 residues. CDR3 loop: CATRQGGDSNQPQHF. The CDR3 DNA sequence: TGTGCCACTCGACAGGGGGGCGATAGCAATCAGCCCCAGCATTTT.

The J gene is TRBJ2-5, the V gene TRBV10-1, with D perhaps matching TRBD1 (6 bases). CDR1 is WNHNN and CDR2 is SYGVQD in the germline V gene (reference sequence). There are 15 residues in the CDR3. V dropped 6 bases and J dropped 5 bases, with 19 bases sitting between them. The CDR3 DNA reads as TGCGCCAGCAGAAGAGTCGACAGGAGAGGGGAGACCCAGTACTTC. This codes for CASRRVDRRGETQYF.

The gene calls are TRBV9 and TRBJ2-2; 8 bases line up with TRBD1. There are 13 residues in the CDR3. V lost 4 bases and J lost 6; bases outside the gene matches: 2. The germline CDR1 and CDR2 sequences are SGDLS and YYNGEE. DNA of the CDR3: TGTGCCAGCAGCCTACAGGGGGCCGGGGAGCTGTTTTTT. Translating it yields CASSLQGAGELFF.

CDR3 nucleotides: TGTGCCAGCAGTTATCTTGCGGGAGGAGGGGAGACCCAGTACTTC. Translating gives CASSYLAGGGETQYF. The chain carries TRBV6-5 and TRBJ2-5; 8 bases align to TRBD2. From germline, CDR1 is MNHEY and CDR2 SVGAGI. V lost 3 bases and J lost 5; bases outside the gene matches: 8. The CDR3 sequence is 15 residues long.

For the CDR3, the DNA is TGTGCCAGCACCACAGGTGTGAACACTGAAGCTTTCTTT. It is translated as CASTTGVNTEAFF. V and J are TRBV2 and TRBJ1-1; a weak D match, TRBD1 (5 bases). The CDR3 loop spans 13 amino acids. Germline CDR1 is SNHLY and CDR2 is FYNNEI. Trimming shortened V by 7 bases and J by 0 bases, and 9 bases separated the two germline ends.

This clone was seen just once. This chain uses TRBV19 with TRBJ1-2; D is possibly TRBD1 (5 bases). Trimming left V 6 bases short and J 5 bases short, with 22 bases between. CDR3 length: 16 residues. CDR1 LNHDA and CDR2 SQIVND come from the germline V gene (reference sequence). Here the CDR3 DNA reads TGTGCCAGTAGGCTCTGGGAGGGGCCCTACGGATATGGCTACACCTTC. Protein sequence: CASRLWEGPYGYGYTF.

Notes on this clone: One junction end disagrees with the germline gene, perhaps due to a read error. V and J are TRBV11-2 and TRBJ2-6, with a tentative D call TRBD1 (5 bases). Germline V gene lookup returns CDR1 SGHAT and CDR2 FQNNGV. The CDR3 spans 15 residues. The CDR3, as DNA: TGTGCCAGCAGCGTAGACAGCTCTGGGGCCAACGTCCTGACTTTC. It translates to CASSVDSSGANVLTF.

The chain links TRBV6-5 to TRBJ2-5; D perhaps matches TRBD1 (6 bases). The CDR3 loop spans 13 amino acids. V was shortened by 5 bases and J by 4 bases, with 11 bases between the two germline ends. Germline V gives CDR1 MNHEY, CDR2 SVGAGI. The CDR3 spells CASSLTGLETQYF. The CDR3 region has the DNA TGTGCCAGCAGTCTCACAGGGTTAGAGACCCAGTACTTC.

The genes are TRBV30 and TRBJ2-3, with a weak D call TRBD1 (6 bases). Trimming shortened V by 2 bases and J by 1 base, and 10 bases separated the two germline ends. The CDR3 has 14 residues. The germline V gene has CDR1 GTSNPN and CDR2 SVGIG (reference sequence). The CDR3 loop reads CAWSTGIGTDTQYF. In DNA form, the CDR3 reads TGTGCCTGGAGTACAGGGATAGGCACAGATACGCAGTATTTT. Using reference TRBV30 and TRBJ2-3 for the parts outside the CDR3, the full variable domain is SQTIHQWPATLVQPVGSPLSLECTVEGTSNPNLYWYRQAAGRGLQLLFYSVGIGQISSEVPQNLSASRPQDRQFILSSKKLLLSDSGFYLCAWSTGIGTDTQYFGPGTRLTVL.

This clone was observed a single time. This chain joins TRBV5-1 and TRBJ2-2; TRBD2 agrees at 11 bases. The CDR3 runs to 17 residues. Germline V CDR1 and CDR2: SGHRS, YFSETQ. J was trimmed by 5 bases and V by 2 bases; bases with no gene match: 8. This CDR3 reads CASSFFSGRARTGELFF. The CDR3 DNA reads as TGCGCCAGCAGCTTTTTTAGCGGGAGGGCCAGGACCGGGGAGCTGTTTTTT.

V gene TRBV5-1 combines with J gene TRBJ1-2; possible D gene TRBD1, 6 bases. Trimming shortened V by 0 bases and J by 14 bases, and 20 bases separated the two germline ends. This CDR3 contains 14 residues. In germline, CDR1 is SGHRS, CDR2 YFSETQ. The CDR3 loop reads CASSLDPGHSAKTF. The CDR3, as DNA: TGCGCCAGCAGCTTGGATCCGGGACATTCTGCTAAAACCTTC.

The V gene is TRBV5-1, the J gene TRBJ1-2; a weak D match, TRBD1 (6 bases). The V gene lost 5 bases and the J gene lost 8 bases, with 19 bases spanning the gap. Germline V gene data show CDR1 as SGHRS and CDR2 as YFSETQ. The CDR3 length is 14 residues. CDR3: CASRVREQGPGYTF. CDR3 DNA sequence: TGCGCCAGCAGAGTGAGAGAACAGGGTCCGGGCTACACCTTC. The full variable domain, with the rest looked up from reference TRBV5-1 and TRBJ1-2, is KAGVTQTPRYLIKTRGQQVTLSCSPISGHRSVSWYQQTPGQGLQFLFEYFSETQRNKGNFPGRFSGRQFSNSRSEMNVSTLELGDSALYLCASRVREQGPGYTFGSGTRLTVV.

In this sample, this clone turned up once. This chain links TRBV6-4 with TRBJ1-5; 8 nucleotides line up with TRBD1. The CDR3 runs 17 residues. The J segment lost 0 bases and the V segment lost 2 bases, leaving 6 bases of the junction unmatched. Germline V gene data show CDR1 as MRHNA and CDR2 as SNTAGT. CDR3 amino acids: CASSDLGQVYSNQPQHF. For the CDR3, the DNA is TGTGCCAGCAGTGACCTGGGACAGGTTTATAGCAATCAGCCCCAGCATTTT.

The sample holds one count of this clone. The V and J genes are TRBV30 and TRBJ1-2; 7 bases line up with TRBD1. V lost 4 bases, J lost 3 bases, and 5 bases stayed unmatched. CDR1 is GTSNPN, CDR2 SVGIG, per germline (reference sequence). The CDR3 is 13 residues long. CDR3 protein: CAWTLQGHYGYTF. The CDR3 DNA reads as TGTGCCTGGACACTACAGGGGCACTATGGCTACACCTTC.

The chain recombines TRBV3-1 (or the pseudogene TRBV3-2) with TRBJ2-1, with 11 bases matching TRBD1. CDR1 is LGHDT, CDR2 YNNKEL, per germline (reference sequence). The J segment lost 5 bases and the V segment lost 1 base, leaving 7 bases of the junction unmatched. This CDR3 region has 17 residues. For the CDR3, the DNA is TGTGCCAGCAGCCAAGTCCTAGGACAGGGGGCACACAATGAGCAGTTCTTC. Protein product: CASSQVLGQGAHNEQFF.

The chain couples TRBV5-1 to TRBJ2-1, with 13 bases that match TRBD2. From germline, CDR1 is SGHRS and CDR2 YFSETQ. This CDR3 spans 15 amino acids. The ends lost 4 bases at V and 6 bases at J; junction bases unmatched: 4. CDR3 in DNA: TGCGCCAGCAGCCTAACTAGCGGGAGGGCCAATGAGCAGTTCTTC. Amino acid sequence: CASSLTSGRANEQFF.

CDR3 nucleotides: TGCGCCAGCAGCTTGTACCGGGACACCTACGAGCAGTACTTC. Protein: CASSLYRDTYEQYF. The chain combines TRBV5-1 with TRBJ2-7; the D gene is possibly TRBD1 (6 bases). Trimming left V 1 base short and J 2 bases short, with 10 bases between. The CDR3 has 14 residues. The V gene's germline CDR1 is SGHRS and CDR2 YFSETQ.

This chain connects TRBV18 to TRBJ1-1; TRBD1 agrees at 8 bases. CDR1 and CDR2 (germline): KGHSH, LQKENI. The CDR3 spans 15 residues. J lost 4 bases, V lost 3 bases, and 7 bases had no gene match. Written as DNA, the CDR3 is TGTGCCAGCTCACCCGCGGACAGGGAAGGCACTGAAGCTTTCTTT. This translates into CASSPADREGTEAFF.

The chain uses TRBV3-1 (or the pseudogene TRBV3-2) and TRBJ1-5, with 9 bases matching TRBD1. V lost 1 base and J lost 5; bases outside the gene matches: 3. This CDR3 has 15 residues. Germline V lookup: CDR1 LGHDT, CDR2 YNNKEL (reference sequence). The CDR3 region is CASSQGGQGDQPQHF. The CDR3 DNA follows: TGTGCCAGCAGCCAAGGGGGACAGGGAGATCAGCCCCAGCATTTT.

The CDR3 reads CASRTGRDNQPQHF. CDR3 nucleotides: TGTGCCAGCAGGACGGGCAGGGACAATCAGCCCCAGCATTTT. The chain uses TRBV21-1 and TRBJ1-5; the tabulated D call, TRBD1, remains unverified against the DNA. TRBV21-1 is marked as a pseudogene. This CDR3 comprises 14 residues.

The CDR3 is CASSEAAGGYTEAFF. The CDR3 bases are TGTGCCAGCAGTGAAGCAGCAGGGGGCTACACTGAAGCTTTCTTT. V usage is TRBV2 and J usage is TRBJ1-1; 8 positions match TRBD1. CDR1 is SNHLY and CDR2 is FYNNEI in the germline V gene. This CDR3 contains 15 residues. Trimming removed 0 bases from V and 3 bases from J; junction bases left unmatched: 3.

This clone was detected a few times. The genes are TRBV11-2 and TRBJ2-5; D unclear. CDR1 and CDR2 from the germline V gene are SGHAT and FQNNGV. V lost 1 base, J lost 3 bases, and 18 bases lay in between. This CDR3 region has 17 residues. As DNA, the CDR3 is TGTGCCAGCAGCTTAGTATCCCTTCTCGACATCGAAGAGACCCAGTACTTC. Its translation is CASSLVSLLDIEETQYF. Based on the CDR3 plus reference TRBV11-2 and TRBJ2-5, the full variable domain is EAGVAQSPRYKIIEKRQSVAFWCNPISGHATLYWYQQILGQGPKLLIQFQNNGVVDDSQLPKDRFSAERLKGVDSTLKIQPAKLEDSAVYLCASSLVSLLDIEETQYFGPGTRLLVL.

This rearrangement joins TRBV5-1 to TRBJ1-5, with unresolved D. This CDR3 region has 13 residues. CDR1 and CDR2 from the germline V gene are SGHRS and YFSETQ. V was shortened by 4 bases and J by 4 bases, with 9 bases between the two germline ends. CDR3: CASSRGGNQPQHF. CDR3 nucleotides: TGCGCCAGCAGCCGAGGAGGGAATCAGCCCCAGCATTTT.

J is TRBJ1-4 and V is TRBV5-1; no reliable D call. CDR1 and CDR2 (germline): SGHRS, YFSETQ. The CDR3 length is 14 residues. V was pared by 4 bases and J by 0 bases, with 7 bases between. CDR3 DNA: TGCGCCAGCAGCGAGGAAGCAACTAATGAAAAACTGTTTTTT. Amino acid sequence: CASSEEATNEKLFF.